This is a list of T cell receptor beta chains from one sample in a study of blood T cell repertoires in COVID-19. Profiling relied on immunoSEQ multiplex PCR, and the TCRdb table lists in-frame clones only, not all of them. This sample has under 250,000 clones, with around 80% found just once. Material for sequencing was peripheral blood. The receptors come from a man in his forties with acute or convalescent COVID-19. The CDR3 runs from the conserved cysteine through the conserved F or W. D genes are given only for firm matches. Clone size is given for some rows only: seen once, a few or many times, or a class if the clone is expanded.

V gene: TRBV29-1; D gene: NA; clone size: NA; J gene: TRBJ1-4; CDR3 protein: CSVDRNEKLFF; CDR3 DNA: TGCAGCGTTGACAGGAATGAAAAACTGTTTTTT
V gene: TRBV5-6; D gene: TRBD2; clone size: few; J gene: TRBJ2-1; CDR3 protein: CASSLLSGSKQFF; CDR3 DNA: TGTGCCAGCAGCTTGCTTAGCGGGAGTAAGCAGTTCTTC
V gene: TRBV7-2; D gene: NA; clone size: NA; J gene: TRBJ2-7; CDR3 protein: CASGEQVGYEQYF; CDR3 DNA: TGTGCCAGCGGGGAACAGGTTGGCTACGAGCAGTACTTC
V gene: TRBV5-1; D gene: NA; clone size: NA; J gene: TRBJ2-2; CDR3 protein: CASSLLSGSTGELFF; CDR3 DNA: TGCGCCAGCAGCTTGCTTAGCGGTAGCACCGGGGAGCTGTTTTTT
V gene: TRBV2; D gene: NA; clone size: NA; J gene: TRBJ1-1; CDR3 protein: CASKRVTGNTEAFF; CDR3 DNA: TGTGCCAGCAAGAGAGTAACGGGGAACACTGAAGCTTTCTTT
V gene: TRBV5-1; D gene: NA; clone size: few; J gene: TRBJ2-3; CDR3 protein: CASSLQGTDTQYF; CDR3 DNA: TGCGCCAGCAGCTTACAGGGCACAGATACGCAGTATTTT
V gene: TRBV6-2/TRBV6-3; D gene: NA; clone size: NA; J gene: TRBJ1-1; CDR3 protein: CASSSFPGTEAFF; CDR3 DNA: TGTGCCAGCAGCTCATTTCCGGGGACTGAAGCTTTCTTT
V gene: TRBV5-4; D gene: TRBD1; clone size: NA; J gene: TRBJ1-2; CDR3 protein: CASSYRTGRGNYGYTF; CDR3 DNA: TGTGCCAGCAGCTACCGGACAGGGAGGGGTAACTATGGCTACACCTTC
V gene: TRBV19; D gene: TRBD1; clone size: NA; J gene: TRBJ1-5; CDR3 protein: CASRDRVGQPQHF; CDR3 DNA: TGTGCCAGTAGAGACAGGGTGGGGCAGCCCCAGCATTTT
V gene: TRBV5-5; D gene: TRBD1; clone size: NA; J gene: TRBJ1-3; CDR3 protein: CASSIRQGSSSGNTIYF; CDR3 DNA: TGTGCCAGCAGCATCAGACAGGGATCCAGCTCTGGAAACACCATATATTTT
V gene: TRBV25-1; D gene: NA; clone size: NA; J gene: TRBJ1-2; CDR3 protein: CASSGRLEPYGYTF; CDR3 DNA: TGTGCCAGCAGTGGAAGACTGGAGCCCTATGGCTACACCTTC
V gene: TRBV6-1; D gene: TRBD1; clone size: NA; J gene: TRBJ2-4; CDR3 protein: CASSERTGENIQYF; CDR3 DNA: TGTGCCAGCAGTGAAAGGACAGGGGAAAACATTCAGTACTTC
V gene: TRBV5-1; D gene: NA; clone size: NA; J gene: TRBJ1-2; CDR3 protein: CASTQGVRYGYTF; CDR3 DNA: TGCGCCAGCACCCAAGGGGTTCGCTATGGCTACACCTTC
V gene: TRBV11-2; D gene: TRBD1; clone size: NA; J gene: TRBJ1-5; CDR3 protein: CASSTTGVNQPQHF; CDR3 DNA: TGTGCCAGCAGCACAACAGGGGTCAATCAGCCCCAGCATTTT